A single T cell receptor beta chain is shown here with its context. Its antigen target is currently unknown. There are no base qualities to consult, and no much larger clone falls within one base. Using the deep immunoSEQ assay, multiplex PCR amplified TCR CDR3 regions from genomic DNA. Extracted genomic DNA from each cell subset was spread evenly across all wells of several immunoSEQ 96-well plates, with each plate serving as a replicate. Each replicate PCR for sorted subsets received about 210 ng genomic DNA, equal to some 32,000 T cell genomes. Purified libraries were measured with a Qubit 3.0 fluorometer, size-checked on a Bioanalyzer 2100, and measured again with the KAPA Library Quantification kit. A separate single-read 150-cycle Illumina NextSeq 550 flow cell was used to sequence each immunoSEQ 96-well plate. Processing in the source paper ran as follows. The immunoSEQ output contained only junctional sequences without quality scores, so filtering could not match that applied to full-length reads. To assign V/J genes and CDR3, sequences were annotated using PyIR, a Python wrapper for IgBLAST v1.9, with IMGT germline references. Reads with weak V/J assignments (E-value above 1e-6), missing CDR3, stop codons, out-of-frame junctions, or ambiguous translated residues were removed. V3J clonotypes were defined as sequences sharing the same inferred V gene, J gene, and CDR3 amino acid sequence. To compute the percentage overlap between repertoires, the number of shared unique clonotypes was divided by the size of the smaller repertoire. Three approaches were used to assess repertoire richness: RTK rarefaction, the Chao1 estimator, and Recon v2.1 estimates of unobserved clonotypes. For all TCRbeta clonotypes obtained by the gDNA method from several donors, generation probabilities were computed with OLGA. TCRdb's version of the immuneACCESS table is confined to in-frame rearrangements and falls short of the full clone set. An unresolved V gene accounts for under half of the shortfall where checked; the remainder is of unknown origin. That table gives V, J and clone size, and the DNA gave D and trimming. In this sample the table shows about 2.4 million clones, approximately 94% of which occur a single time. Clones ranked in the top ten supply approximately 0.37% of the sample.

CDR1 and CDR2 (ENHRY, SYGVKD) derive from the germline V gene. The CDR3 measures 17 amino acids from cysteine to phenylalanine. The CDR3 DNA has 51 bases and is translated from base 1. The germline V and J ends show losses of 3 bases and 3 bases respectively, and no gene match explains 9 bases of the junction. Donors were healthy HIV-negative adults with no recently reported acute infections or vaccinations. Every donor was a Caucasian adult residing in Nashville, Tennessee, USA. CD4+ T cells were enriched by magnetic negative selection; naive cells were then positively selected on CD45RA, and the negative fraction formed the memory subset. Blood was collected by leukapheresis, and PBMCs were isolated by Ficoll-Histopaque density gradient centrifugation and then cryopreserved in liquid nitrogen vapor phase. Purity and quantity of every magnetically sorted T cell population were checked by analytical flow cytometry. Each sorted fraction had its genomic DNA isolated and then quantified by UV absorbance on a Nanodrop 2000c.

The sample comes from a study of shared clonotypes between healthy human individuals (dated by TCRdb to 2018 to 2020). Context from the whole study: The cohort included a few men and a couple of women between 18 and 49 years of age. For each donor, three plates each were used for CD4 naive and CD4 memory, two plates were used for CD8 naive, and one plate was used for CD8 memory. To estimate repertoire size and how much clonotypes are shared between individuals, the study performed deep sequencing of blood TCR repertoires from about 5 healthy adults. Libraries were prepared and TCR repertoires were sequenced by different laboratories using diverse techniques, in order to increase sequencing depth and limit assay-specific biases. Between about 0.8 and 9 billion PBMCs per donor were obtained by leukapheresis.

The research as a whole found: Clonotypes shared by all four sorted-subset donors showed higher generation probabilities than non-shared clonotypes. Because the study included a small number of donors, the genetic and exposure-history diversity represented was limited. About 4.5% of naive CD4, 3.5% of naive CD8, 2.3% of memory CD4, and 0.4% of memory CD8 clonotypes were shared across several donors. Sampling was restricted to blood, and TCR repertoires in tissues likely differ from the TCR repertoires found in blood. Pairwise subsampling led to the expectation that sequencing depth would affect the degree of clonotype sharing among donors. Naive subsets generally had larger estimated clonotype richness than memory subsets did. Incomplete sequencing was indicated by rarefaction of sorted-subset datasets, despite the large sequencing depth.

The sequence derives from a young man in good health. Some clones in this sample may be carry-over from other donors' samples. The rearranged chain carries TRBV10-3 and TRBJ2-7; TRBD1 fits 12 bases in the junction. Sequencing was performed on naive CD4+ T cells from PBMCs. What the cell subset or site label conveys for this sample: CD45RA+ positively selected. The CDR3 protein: CAISDPSGQGAVYEQYF. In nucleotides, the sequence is TGTGCCATCAGTGACCCATCGGGACAGGGGGCGGTCTACGAGCAGTACTTC.